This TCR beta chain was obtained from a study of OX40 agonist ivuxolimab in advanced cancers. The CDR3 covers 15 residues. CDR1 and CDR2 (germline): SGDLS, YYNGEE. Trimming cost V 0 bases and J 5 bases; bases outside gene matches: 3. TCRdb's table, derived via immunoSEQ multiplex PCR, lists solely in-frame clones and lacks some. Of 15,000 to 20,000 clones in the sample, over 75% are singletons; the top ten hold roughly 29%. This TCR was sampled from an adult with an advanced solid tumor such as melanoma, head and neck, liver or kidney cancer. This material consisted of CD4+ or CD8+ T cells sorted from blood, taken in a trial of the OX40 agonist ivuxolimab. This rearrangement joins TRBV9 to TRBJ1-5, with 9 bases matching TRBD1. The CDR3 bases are TGTGCCAGCAGCGTAGGGGACAGGGTTGATCAGCCCCAGCATTTT. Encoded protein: CASSVGDRVDQPQHF.